The 10 T cell receptor beta chains listed next were all sequenced from one sample in a study of early T cells in non-severe SARS-CoV-2 infection. TCRdb called the 5' RACE reads again in MiXCR, with one record for every CDR3 protein. The top ten clones hold around 5% of a sample with roughly 75,000 distinct CDR3 sequences, approximately 10% of them seen once. Material: whole blood. The receptors come from an adult who was a healthcare worker with PCR-confirmed SARS-CoV-2 infection or an uninfected control (not recorded which).

This clonotype appeared many times. This chain joins TRBV5-6 and TRBJ2-3; no firm D call. CDR3 length: 14 residues. V lost 2 bases, J lost 6 bases, and 13 bases lay in between. Germline CDR1 reads SGHDT; CDR2 reads YYEEEE. CDR3 in DNA: TGTGCCAGCAGCTTCACGGAATACACCGATACGCAGTATTTT. Translating it yields CASSFTEYTDTQYF.

The chain couples TRBV20-1 to TRBJ1-3, with D unclear. The CDR3 contains 13 residues. Between the trimmed V and J ends, which lost 3 bases and 2 bases, there was a span of 8 bases. The V gene's germline CDR1 is DFQATT and CDR2 SNEGSKA (reference sequence). CDR3: CSARAVAGNTIYF. CDR3 in DNA: TGCAGTGCTAGGGCGGTGGCTGGAAACACCATATATTTT.

This clonotype was seen a few times. As DNA, the CDR3 is TGTGCCAGCAGTCAGGGACAGCTGAACACTGAAGCTTTCTTT. Translation gives CASSQGQLNTEAFF. The chain joins TRBV6-5 to TRBJ1-1, with 7 bases identical to TRBD1. Germline values: CDR1 MNHEY, CDR2 SVGAGI. The length of the CDR3 is 14 residues. With 5 bases clipped from V and 0 bases from J, the junction kept 3 bases outside the gene matches.

The V call is TRBV2, the J call TRBJ2-3; TRBD2 matches 15 bases. V shed 7 bases, J shed 2 bases, and the junction held 13 bases outside the gene matches. The germline V gene has CDR1 SNHLY and CDR2 FYNNEI. The CDR3 covers 19 residues. The CDR3 spells CASTTRRGTSGGSTDTQYF. The DNA of the CDR3 is TGTGCCAGCACTACCCGTCGAGGGACTAGCGGGGGGTCCACAGATACGCAGTATTTT.

The V gene is TRBV5-4, the J gene TRBJ2-7; D is perhaps TRBD2 (6 bases). Germline CDR1 and CDR2: SGHNT and YYREEE (reference sequence). The ends were cut back, 0 bases at V and 3 bases at J, with 13 bases in the middle. The CDR3 contains 15 residues. CDR3 nucleotides: TGTGCCAGCAGCTTGGGGCTGGGACTCTACTACGAGCAGTACTTC. Protein: CASSLGLGLYYEQYF.

This clonotype was picked up a small number of times. The J gene is TRBJ2-1, the V gene TRBV5-6; no firm D call. The CDR3 is made up of 15 amino acids. The V gene lost 0 bases and the J gene lost 7 bases, with 14 bases spanning the gap. Looked up from germline, CDR1 is SGHDT and CDR2 is YYEEEE. The DNA for the CDR3 is TGTGCCAGCAGCTTGGTGGGTCGTGGTTTAAATGAGCAGTTCTTC. It encodes CASSLVGRGLNEQFF.

The chain recombines TRBV5-1 with TRBJ2-2; 8 bases are a match to TRBD1. This CDR3 comprises 17 residues. Germline CDR1 reads SGHRS; CDR2 reads YFSETQ. V lost 3 bases to trimming and J lost 1 base; unmatched junction nucleotides: 8. In nucleotides, the CDR3 is TGCGCCAGCAGCTCGGGACAGGCGGGGATGAACACCGGGGAGCTGTTTTTT. The encoded protein is CASSSGQAGMNTGELFF.

This clonotype was seen many times. This chain joins TRBV5-1 and TRBJ2-5; 8 bases fit TRBD1. CDR3 length: 15 residues. V was pared by 1 base and J by 2 bases, with 4 bases of the junction left unmatched. CDR1 is SGHRS and CDR2 is YFSETQ in the germline V gene. The CDR3 coding sequence is TGCGCCAGCAGCTTGATCGGACAGGGACAAGAGACCCAGTACTTC. Its protein product is CASSLIGQGQETQYF. The full variable domain, in which reference TRBV5-1 and TRBJ2-5 provide the parts outside the CDR3, is KAGVTQTPRYLIKTRGQQVTLSCSPISGHRSVSWYQQTPGQGLQFLFEYFSETQRNKGNFPGRFSGRQFSNSRSEMNVSTLELGDSALYLCASSLIGQGQETQYFGPGTRLLVL.

This clonotype has ten or more counts. The V and J genes are TRBV12-3 or TRBV12-4 and TRBJ1-5, with no clear D. V lost 2 bases and J 0 bases, leaving 11 bases between the germline ends. The CDR3 runs to 16 residues. The CDR3 DNA reads as TGTGCCAGCAGTTTAATACCCGGATATAGCAATCAGCCCCAGCATTTT. Protein: CASSLIPGYSNQPQHF.

There are many counts of this clonotype. V gene TRBV29-1 combines with J gene TRBJ2-4, with D perhaps matching TRBD1 (5 bases). This CDR3 comprises 13 residues. The germline V gene encodes CDR1 SQVTM and CDR2 ANQGSEA. Trimming shortened V by 5 bases and J by 3 bases, and 11 bases separated the two germline ends. Written as DNA, the CDR3 is TGCAGCGTTCAGGGAAGGGGCAAAAACATTCAGTACTTC. Protein: CSVQGRGKNIQYF. Drawing the rest from reference TRBV29-1 and TRBJ2-4, the complete variable domain is SAVISQKPSRDICQRGTSLTIQCQVDSQVTMMFWYRQQPGQSLTLIATANQGSEATYESGFVIDKFPISRPNLTFSTLTVSNMSPEDSSIYLCSVQGRGKNIQYFGAGTRLSVL.